The 31 T cell receptor beta chains listed next were all sequenced from one sample in a study of CD8 T cells in Susac syndrome. cDNA came from about 0.5 to 1 ug RNA primed by random hexamers. TCRdb re-called the immunoSEQ multiplex PCR reads with MiXCR, one entry per CDR3 protein. The sample records tens of thousands of distinct CDR3 sequences, over 85% being singletons. The sequenced sample consisted of CD8+ T cells from PBMCs. The receptors were sampled from a human donor with multiple sclerosis.

The chain carries TRBV15 and TRBJ2-3; 8 bases map to TRBD2. Losses at the gene ends were 1 base for V and 4 bases for J; bases not matched to a gene: 4. Per the germline V gene, CDR1 is LNHNV and CDR2 is YYDKDF (reference sequence). The CDR3 has 15 amino acids. The CDR3 nucleotides read TGTGCCACCAGCAGAGGTCGGGGGGGGTCAGATACGCAGTATTTT. Translated, it gives CATSRGRGGSDTQYF.

The chain employs TRBV13 and TRBJ2-1, with 7 bases identical to TRBD2. The CDR3 has 15 residues. Trimming took 5 bases from V and 0 from J; bases not matched to a gene: 4. Germline CDR1 and CDR2: PRHDT and FYEKMQ (reference sequence). CDR3 loop: CASSPWTSSYNEQFF. The CDR3, as DNA: TGTGCCAGCAGCCCTTGGACTAGCTCCTACAATGAGCAGTTCTTC.

V gene TRBV25-1 combines with J gene TRBJ2-7; TRBD1 matches 8 bases. V was clipped by 3 bases and J by 3 bases; unmatched bases: 4. The CDR3 runs 14 residues. Germline assignment: CDR1 MGHDK and CDR2 SYGVNS. CDR3 residues: CASSDPGQGYEQYF. DNA for the CDR3: TGTGCCAGCAGTGATCCAGGACAGGGCTACGAGCAGTACTTC.

The V gene is TRBV27, the J gene TRBJ1-2; no clear D. CDR3 length equals 13 residues. The germline CDR1 and CDR2 sequences are MNHEY and SMNVEV (reference sequence). V lost 3 bases and J 2 bases, leaving 7 bases between the germline ends. CDR3 coding DNA: TGTGCCAGCAGTTTTACGGGGAACTATGGCTACACCTTC. It translates to CASSFTGNYGYTF.

A single count supports this clonotype. CDR3 sequence: CSARSPGTGELFF. CDR3 DNA: TGCAGTGCTAGAAGTCCTGGCACCGGGGAGCTGTTTTTT. The chain has TRBV20-1 and TRBJ2-2, with D uncertain. There are 13 residues in the CDR3. With 2 bases removed from V and 4 bases from J, the gap between germline ends came to 8 bases. CDR1 is DFQATT, CDR2 SNEGSKA, per germline (reference sequence).

The chain employs TRBV29-1 and TRBJ2-7; D is possibly TRBD1 (6 bases). Germline lookup yields CDR1 SQVTM and CDR2 ANQGSEA. This CDR3 has 13 residues. V shed 4 bases and J shed 1 base, with 11 bases lying between them. CDR3 nucleotides: TGCAGCGTTGGGGGGCGGCAGTCCTACGAGCAGTACTTC. It translates to CSVGGRQSYEQYF.

The chain employs TRBV21-1 and TRBJ1-6; the DNA was not compared with TRBD1, the D call given in the table. TRBV21-1 is tagged as a pseudogene. The CDR3 runs 15 residues. The CDR3 DNA follows: TGTGCCAGCAGCAACGAGACAGGGGGTAGTTCACCCCTCCACTTT. As protein: CASSNETGGSSPLHF.

V usage is TRBV27 and J usage is TRBJ2-7; 7 nucleotides agree with TRBD2. The CDR3 has 14 amino acids. Trimming at V came to 6 bases and at J to 3 bases, leaving 8 bases not matched to a gene. The V gene's germline CDR1 is MNHEY and CDR2 SMNVEV (reference sequence). CDR3 nucleotides: TGTGCCAGCAGAGACTCGGGACTATTCTACGAGCAGTACTTC. It encodes CASRDSGLFYEQYF.

The CDR3 sequence is CASVHLRTEQETQYF. The CDR3 bases are TGTGCCAGCGTTCACTTGAGGACAGAGCAAGAGACCCAGTACTTC. This rearrangement joins TRBV5-8 to TRBJ2-5, with a possible D match to TRBD1 (6 bases). Germline V gene lookup returns CDR1 SGHTS and CDR2 YDEGEE. This CDR3 spans 15 amino acids. Trimming left V 7 bases short and J 2 bases short, with 18 bases between.

The J gene is TRBJ1-4, the V gene TRBV27, with D uncertain. Germline V gene data show CDR1 as MNHEY and CDR2 as SMNVEV (reference sequence). The CDR3 totals 12 residues. The V end was cut by 0 bases, the J end by 9 bases, with 5 bases between. The CDR3 here is CASSLSGKKLFF. The CDR3 region has the DNA TGTGCCAGCAGTTTATCGGGAAAAAAACTGTTTTTT.

The chain is built from TRBV12-3 or TRBV12-4 and TRBJ1-5, with D maybe TRBD1 (6 bases). The CDR3 runs 15 residues. V lost 6 bases, J lost 5 bases, and 17 bases lay in between. CDR3 in DNA: TGTGCCAGCAGCACCTCGACAGGCCACTATCAGCCCCAGCATTTT. It is translated as CASSTSTGHYQPQHF.

This rearrangement joins TRBV5-1 to TRBJ1-1; D is unclear. Looked up from germline, CDR1 is SGHRS and CDR2 is YFSETQ. V was clipped by 6 bases and J by 1 base, with 10 bases between them. The CDR3 runs to 13 residues. The CDR3: CASNYGGNTEAFF. CDR3 nucleotide sequence: TGCGCCAGCAACTACGGCGGGAACACTGAAGCTTTCTTT. Using reference TRBV5-1 and TRBJ1-1 for the parts outside the CDR3, the full variable domain is KAGVTQTPRYLIKTRGQQVTLSCSPISGHRSVSWYQQTPGQGLQFLFEYFSETQRNKGNFPGRFSGRQFSNSRSEMNVSTLELGDSALYLCASNYGGNTEAFFGQGTRLTVV.

The chain uses TRBV7-9 and TRBJ1-1, with D unclear. This CDR3 spans 15 amino acids. Germline assignment: CDR1 SEHNR and CDR2 FQNEAQ (reference sequence). V was shortened by 5 bases and J by 5 bases, with 18 bases between the two germline ends. The CDR3 loop is CASSPRTHGFTEAFF. For the CDR3, the DNA is TGTGCCAGCAGCCCTCGTACACACGGATTTACTGAAGCTTTCTTT.

The chain links TRBV6-5 to TRBJ2-2, with no clear D. CDR3 length: 12 residues. Germline V gene sequence: CDR1 MNHEY, CDR2 SVGAGI. Trimming removed 4 bases from V and 6 bases from J, with 6 bases in between. The CDR3 DNA reads as TGTGCCAGCAGTTTCATTCCCGGGGAGCTGTTTTTT. Its protein product is CASSFIPGELFF.

This clonotype turned up a few times. This chain uses TRBV19 with TRBJ2-3; 8 bases fit TRBD1. The ends lost 2 bases at V and 3 bases at J; junction bases unmatched: 10. The CDR3 contains 17 residues. CDR1 is LNHDA and CDR2 is SQIVND in the germline V gene (reference sequence). CDR3 region: CASSIWAGGLGTDTQYF. CDR3 bases: TGTGCCAGTAGTATATGGGCAGGGGGCCTTGGAACAGATACGCAGTATTTT.

The chain has TRBV3-1 and TRBJ2-3, with D perhaps matching TRBD1 or TRBD2 (6 bases each). This CDR3 comprises 16 residues. The V and J ends lost 0 bases and 2 bases respectively, with 12 bases between them. Germline V CDR1 and CDR2: LGHDT, YNNKEL (reference sequence). CDR3: CASSQDRRGHTDTQYF. The CDR3 bases are TGTGCCAGCAGCCAAGATCGACGGGGGCACACAGATACGCAGTATTTT.

The chain couples TRBV29-1 to TRBJ1-3; maybe TRBD1 (6 bases). V shed 7 bases and J shed 2 bases, with 15 bases lying between them. This CDR3 is built from 14 residues. Per the germline V gene, CDR1 is SQVTM and CDR2 is ANQGSEA. DNA for the CDR3: TGCAGCGCCCAACAGGGACCTACTGGAAACACCATATATTTT. It is translated as CSAQQGPTGNTIYF.

The chain combines TRBV5-4 with TRBJ2-7; either TRBD1 or TRBD2 may supply D (5 bases each). Trimming removed 2 bases at V and 3 bases at J, with 12 bases between. CDR1 SGHNT and CDR2 YYREEE come from the germline V gene (reference sequence). This CDR3 is 14 amino acids long. CDR3 nucleotide sequence: TGTGCCAGCAGCTTAGAGGGACGGAACTACGAGCAGTACTTC. It codes for CASSLEGRNYEQYF.

The rearrangement joins TRBV12-3 or TRBV12-4 to TRBJ2-3, with 7 bases fitting TRBD2. The V and J ends lost 7 bases and 1 base, in that order; junction bases with no gene match: 8. The CDR3 has 15 amino acids. CDR3 protein: CASTKGLSGTDTQYF. DNA of the CDR3: TGTGCCAGCACCAAGGGACTATCCGGCACAGATACGCAGTATTTT.

The rearrangement links TRBV27 to TRBJ1-1, with a weak D call TRBD1 (5 bases). Trimming took 6 bases from V and 5 from J, leaving 16 bases between them. This CDR3 spans 14 amino acids. Germline V gene lookup returns CDR1 MNHEY and CDR2 SMNVEV (reference sequence). The CDR3 reads CASSPGRGNTEAFF. CDR3 bases: TGTGCCAGCAGCCCCGGCCGGGGGAATACTGAAGCTTTCTTT.

The rearrangement links TRBV14 to TRBJ1-2, with D hard to call. Germline CDR1 SGHDN, CDR2 FVKESK. V shed 5 bases and J shed 6 bases, with 13 bases lying between them. This CDR3 spans 13 amino acids. In DNA form, the CDR3 reads TGTGCCAGCAGCGAAACAGTTGCCAATGGCTACACCTTC. This translates into CASSETVANGYTF.

The chain uses TRBV5-1 and TRBJ1-2; D perhaps matches TRBD1 (6 bases). There are 15 residues in the CDR3. Germline V gene data show CDR1 as SGHRS and CDR2 as YFSETQ. Trimming removed 2 bases from V and 4 bases from J, with 15 bases in between. The CDR3 DNA follows: TGCGCCAGCAGCTTATCAGGGGACCCAGTCTATGGCTACACCTTC. It specifies CASSLSGDPVYGYTF.

V gene TRBV6-5 combines with J gene TRBJ2-7, with TRBD2 matching over 7 bases. V shed 0 bases, J shed 0 bases, and the junction held 2 bases outside the gene matches. CDR1 and CDR2 (germline): MNHEY, SVGAGI. CDR3 length: 15 amino acids. The CDR3 DNA reads TGTGCCAGCAGTTACTCACCTAGCGGCTCCTACGAGCAGTACTTC. Protein: CASSYSPSGSYEQYF.

The chain combines TRBV5-1 with TRBJ2-5; D is perhaps TRBD2 (5 bases). The CDR3 has 14 residues. The V gene's germline CDR1 is SGHRS and CDR2 YFSETQ. Trimming left V 0 bases short and J 3 bases short, with 9 bases between. The CDR3 DNA sequence: TGCGCCAGCAGCTTGGTGGACTCAAAAGAGACCCAGTACTTC. Its protein is CASSLVDSKETQYF.

The V gene is TRBV6-2 or TRBV6-3, the J gene TRBJ1-1; no clear D. The CDR3 covers 17 residues. The V gene lost 0 bases and the J gene lost 0 bases, with 14 bases spanning the gap. The germline gives CDR1 MNHEY, CDR2 SVGEGT. The CDR3 region has the DNA TGTGCCAGCAGTTACTCGAGAGAAGGTACTATGAACACTGAAGCTTTCTTT. This codes for CASSYSREGTMNTEAFF.

This chain uses TRBV27 with TRBJ1-1; D gene ambiguous. The germline V and J ends were trimmed by 5 bases and 0 bases, with 10 bases remaining between them. The CDR3 consists of 14 residues. Germline V gives CDR1 MNHEY, CDR2 SMNVEV (reference sequence). In nucleotides, the CDR3 is TGTGCCAGCAGTCCTAAGACGCTGAACACTGAAGCTTTCTTT. Protein sequence: CASSPKTLNTEAFF.

The chain employs TRBV19 and TRBJ1-2, with D maybe TRBD1 (5 bases). CDR1 and CDR2 from the germline V gene are LNHDA and SQIVND (reference sequence). The CDR3 runs to 15 residues. Trimming shortened V by 1 base and J by 5 bases, and 14 bases separated the two germline ends. The chain's CDR3 is CASSIAAGDGYGYTF. The CDR3 DNA follows: TGTGCCAGTAGTATAGCTGCTGGGGACGGTTATGGCTACACCTTC.

The V and J genes are TRBV12-3 or TRBV12-4 and TRBJ1-1, with D tentatively TRBD1 (6 bases). The ends were cut back, 4 bases at V and 4 bases at J, with 16 bases in the middle. This CDR3 has 15 residues. The CDR3 DNA sequence: TGTGCCAGCAGTTCGGGGGTCAGGGGAGCCACTGAAGCTTTCTTT. This sequence encodes CASSSGVRGATEAFF.

This chain links TRBV27 with TRBJ2-2; D is possibly TRBD1 (6 bases). Trimming pared 5 bases from V and 6 bases from J, leaving 16 bases between. The CDR3 totals 15 residues. Germline CDR1 reads MNHEY; CDR2 reads SMNVEV (reference sequence). The CDR3 here is CASSLRKQGSGELFF. CDR3 nucleotides: TGTGCCAGCAGTCTACGAAAACAGGGTTCCGGGGAGCTGTTTTTT.

This clonotype showed up just a few times. This rearrangement joins TRBV25-1 to TRBJ2-7; TRBD2 matches 8 bases. With V trimmed by 8 bases and J by 0 bases, 6 bases remained unmatched. The CDR3 runs 14 residues. The germline CDR1 and CDR2 sequences are MGHDK and SYGVNS. CDR3 region: CASAPGGHSYEQYF. CDR3 coding DNA: TGTGCCAGCGCCCCGGGAGGGCACTCCTACGAGCAGTACTTC.

The V and J genes are TRBV9 and TRBJ2-1; 13 bases are a match to TRBD2. Per the germline V gene, CDR1 is SGDLS and CDR2 is YYNGEE. CDR3 length equals 18 residues. V shed 5 bases, J shed 9 bases, and the junction held 17 bases outside the gene matches. CDR3 amino acids: CASSYTSGGARHGVEQFF. For the CDR3, the DNA is TGTGCCAGCAGTTATACTAGCGGGGGGGCCCGCCATGGTGTTGAGCAGTTCTTC.